Below, one TCR beta chain is given with its context. Antigen: not known. The data derive from a study of T cell clonotyping in hematopoietic cell transplantation. The assay was immunoSEQ multiplex PCR, and TCRdb's table has in-frame clones only and misses some. Here the sample spans about 36,000 clones, approximately 88% being singletons. Study results and caveats: CD4 and CD8 repertoire contributions could not be separated without sorting. At the given depth, recipient repertoires were over 97% de novo clonotypes. Recipient TCR diversity dropped after transplant; expanded clonotypes rose from day 30 to 180.

This CDR3 region has 19 residues. V was cut by 3 bases and J by 5 bases, with 27 bases left in between. Germline V gene data show CDR1 as LGHNA and CDR2 as YNFKEQ. The V gene is TRBV4-2, the J gene TRBJ2-3, with a weak D call TRBD2 (6 bases). Specimen: peripheral blood mononuclear cells. The receptor's source is a middle-aged woman in good health. Some clones in this sample may be carry-over from other donors' samples. The CDR3 spells CASSHLKSRAREWLDTQYF. For the CDR3, the DNA is TGTGCCAGCAGCCACCTTAAGAGTAGAGCACGGGAGTGGCTAGATACGCAGTATTTT.